This T cell receptor (beta chain) originates from a study of CD8+ T cells in alopecia areata. About the study: Treated patients were given oral tofacitinib, which was dosed at 5 to 10 mg twice daily. Study-level findings and limits: Scalp samples also yield sequences of resident alphabeta T cells from normal skin.

The CDR3 has 14 amino acids. Germline CDR1 and CDR2: SNHLY and FYNNEI. V lost 10 bases and J lost 6, with 22 bases in between. Peripheral blood, together with lesional scalp punch biopsies, was collected from alopecia areata patients. Investigators sorted PBMCs to obtain both CD4+ and CD8+ T cells. Following extraction, RNA underwent reverse transcription to cDNA, which served as the sequencing template. The method was immunoSEQ multiplex PCR; TCRdb's version includes in-frame clones alone and lacks a portion of them. The sample gives roughly 250,000 clones, around 67% of which show up once; under 1.5% is in the top ten. With regard to this clone: The target antigen is unknown.

The chain employs TRBV2 and TRBJ2-7, with a weak D call TRBD1 (6 bases). The clonotype comes from a human donor with alopecia areata. The sequenced sample was CD4+ T cells sorted from blood, obtained at week 0. The CDR3 sequence: CATMDRGSSLEQYF. The CDR3 region has the DNA TGTGCCACTATGGACAGAGGTTCGTCTCTCGAGCAGTACTTC. Drawing the rest from reference TRBV2 and TRBJ2-7, the complete variable domain is EPEVTQTPSHQVTQMGQEVILRCVPISNHLYFYWYRQILGQKVEFLVSFYNNEISEKSEIFDDQFSVERPDGSNFTLKIRSTKLEDSAMYFCATMDRGSSLEQYFGPGTRLTVT.